Listed below are T cell receptor beta chains from one sample, sequenced in a study of shared clonotypes between healthy human individuals. Clones were sequenced by immunoSEQ multiplex PCR, and TCRdb holds only the in-frame ones, with some missing. This table holds around 1.9 million clones, approximately 94% found once. The sample taken for sequencing was naive CD8+ T cells from PBMCs. Receptors were obtained from a man aged 18 to 30 in good health. Some clones in this sample may be carry-over from other donors' samples. CDR3s leave out the opening cysteine and the closing phenylalanine or tryptophan.

V,CDR3
TRBV5-6,ASSLGGLEAF
TRBV5-8,ASSTTDRGGHYGYT
TRBV11-2,ASSLGGSNEAF
TRBV29-1,SVEEGRRSGAYNEQF
TRBV28,ASSSGQLNEQF
TRBV28,ASSFGRGTYEQY
TRBV7-9,ASSPALGQATYEQY
TRBV11-2,ASSFGSGTEAF
TRBV13,ASSERKDGTSTDTQY
TRBV5-4,ASTQGGGDEQF
TRBV9,ASSPPSPEQY
TRBV9,ASSPTGASNQPQH
TRBV9,ASSVGQNYGYT
TRBV25-1,ASSVNMNTEAF
TRBV19,ASRTWERTGYQGYT
TRBV2,ASGIYTKVGQGAQGANVLT
TRBV11-2,ASSPTIFLSLNTEAF
TRBV11-1,ASSSSHRTDTQY
TRBV14,ASSPTDRGWNYEQY
TRBV7-9,ASSPYRVQETQY
TRBV7-3,ASSLGVGVSYNEQF
TRBV4-1,ASSVRTSGANTGELF
TRBV7-3,ASSPTLSVSSYNEQF
TRBV9,ASSVGDHEQF
TRBV27,ASSQLSLAGGPGSYNEQF
TRBV18,ASSPLSGQGFGPGEQF
TRBV28,ASSPGTGPPYNEQF
TRBV7-8,ASSPRTSGIYEQY
TRBV28,ASRIGENIQY
TRBV7-9,ASSSRTYEQY
TRBV7-3,ASSLLAGGGNEQF
TRBV19,AGTGSLRTQY
TRBV15,ATSRDKAGSTDTQY
TRBV7-9,ASSEGLSALDTQY
TRBV6-6,ASSGQSGNTIY
TRBV12-5,ASGRTGTAGETQY
TRBV2,ARGGIAGQNTGELF
TRBV15,ATSQGYNEKLF
TRBV30,AWSSSYEQY
TRBV7-3,ASSPFGSSYNEQF
TRBV7-9,ASSPPPSGPTYEQY